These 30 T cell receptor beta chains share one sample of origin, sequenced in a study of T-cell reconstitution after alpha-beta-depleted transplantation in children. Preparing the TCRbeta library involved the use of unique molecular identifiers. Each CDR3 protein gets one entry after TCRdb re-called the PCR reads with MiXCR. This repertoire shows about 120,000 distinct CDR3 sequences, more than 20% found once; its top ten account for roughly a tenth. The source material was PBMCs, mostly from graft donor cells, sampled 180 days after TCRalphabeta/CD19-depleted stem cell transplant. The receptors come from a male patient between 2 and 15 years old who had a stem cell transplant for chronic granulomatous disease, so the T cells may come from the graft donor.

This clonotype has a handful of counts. CDR3 DNA sequence: TGCGCCAGCAGCTGGAGGCAGGGTACGGCATATGAGCAGTTCTTC. It encodes CASSWRQGTAYEQFF. The chain recombines TRBV5-1 with TRBJ2-1; D assignment may be TRBD1 or TRBD2 (5 bases each). The CDR3 sequence is 15 residues long. Germline CDR1 reads SGHRS; CDR2 reads YFSETQ. The ends were cut back, 3 bases at V and 8 bases at J, with 18 bases in the middle.

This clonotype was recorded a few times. The CDR3 coding sequence is TGTGCCAGCAGTTTGGGCGAGGTGGAGCTGTTTTTT. Protein product: CASSLGEVELFF. This rearrangement joins TRBV6-6 to TRBJ2-2; D gene ambiguous. This CDR3 is built from 12 residues. Germline loops: CDR1 MNHNY, CDR2 SVGAGI (reference sequence). The V end lost 4 bases, the J end lost 10 bases, and 10 bases lay between the germline ends.

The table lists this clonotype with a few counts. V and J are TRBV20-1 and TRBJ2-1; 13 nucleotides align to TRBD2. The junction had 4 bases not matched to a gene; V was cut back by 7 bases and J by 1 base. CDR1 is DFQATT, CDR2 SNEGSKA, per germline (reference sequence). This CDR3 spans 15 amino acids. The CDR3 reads CSGWTSGSSYNEQFF. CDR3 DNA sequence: TGCAGTGGGTGGACTAGCGGGAGTTCCTACAATGAGCAGTTCTTC.

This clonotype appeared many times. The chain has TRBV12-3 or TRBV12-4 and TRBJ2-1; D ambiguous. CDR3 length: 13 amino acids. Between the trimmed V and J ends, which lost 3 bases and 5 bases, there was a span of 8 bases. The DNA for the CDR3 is TGTGCCAGCAGTTTGATATTAGACAATGAGCAGTTCTTC. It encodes CASSLILDNEQFF.

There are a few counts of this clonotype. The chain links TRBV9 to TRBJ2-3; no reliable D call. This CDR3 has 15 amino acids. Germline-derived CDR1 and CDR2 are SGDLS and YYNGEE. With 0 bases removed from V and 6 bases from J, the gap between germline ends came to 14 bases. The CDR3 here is CASSVATTSRDTQYF. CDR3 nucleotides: TGTGCCAGCAGCGTAGCTACGACCAGCAGGGATACGCAGTATTTT.

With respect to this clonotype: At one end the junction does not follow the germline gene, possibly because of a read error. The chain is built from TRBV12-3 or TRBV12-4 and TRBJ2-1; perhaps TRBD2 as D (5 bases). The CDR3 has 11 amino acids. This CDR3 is CASRLGLEQFF. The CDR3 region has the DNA TGTGCCAGCAGGTTAGGACTCGAGCAGTTCTTC.

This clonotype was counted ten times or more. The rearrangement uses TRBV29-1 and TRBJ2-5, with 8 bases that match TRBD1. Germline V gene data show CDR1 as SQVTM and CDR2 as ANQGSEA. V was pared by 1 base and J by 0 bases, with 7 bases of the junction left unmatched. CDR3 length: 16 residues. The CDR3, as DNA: TGCAGCGTTGAAGGGACAGGGTTTGGTTACCAAGAGACCCAGTACTTC. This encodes CSVEGTGFGYQETQYF.

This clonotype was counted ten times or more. The CDR3 spells CSAYGTGIYEQYF. The CDR3 nucleotides are TGCAGCGCCTACGGGACAGGGATTTACGAGCAGTACTTC. The V and J genes are TRBV29-1 and TRBJ2-7; TRBD1 aligns across 9 bases. The V gene's germline CDR1 is SQVTM and CDR2 ANQGSEA. The trim removed 7 bases at V and 4 bases at J, leaving 8 bases unmatched. The CDR3 loop spans 13 amino acids.

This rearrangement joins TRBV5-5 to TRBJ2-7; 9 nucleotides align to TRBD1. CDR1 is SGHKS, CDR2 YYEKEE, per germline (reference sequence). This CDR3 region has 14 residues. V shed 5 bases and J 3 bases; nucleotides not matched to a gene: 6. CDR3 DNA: TGTGCCAGCAGATTGCCGGGACAGGGCTACGAGCAGTACTTC. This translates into CASRLPGQGYEQYF.

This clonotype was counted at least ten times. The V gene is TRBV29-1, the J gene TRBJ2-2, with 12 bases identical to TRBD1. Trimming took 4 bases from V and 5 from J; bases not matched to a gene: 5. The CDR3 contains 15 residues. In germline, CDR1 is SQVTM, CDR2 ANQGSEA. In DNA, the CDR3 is TGCAGCGTTGGGGGGACAGGGGGCTTTACCGGGGAGCTGTTTTTT. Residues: CSVGGTGGFTGELFF.

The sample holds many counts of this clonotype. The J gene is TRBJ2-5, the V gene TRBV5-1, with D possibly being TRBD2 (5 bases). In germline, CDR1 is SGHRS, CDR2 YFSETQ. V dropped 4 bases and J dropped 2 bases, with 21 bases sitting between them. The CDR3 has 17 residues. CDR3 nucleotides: TGCGCCAGCAGCCTGGAGCCGGTCCCGGGGAGACAAGAGACCCAGTACTTC. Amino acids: CASSLEPVPGRQETQYF. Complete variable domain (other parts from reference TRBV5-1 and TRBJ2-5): KAGVTQTPRYLIKTRGQQVTLSCSPISGHRSVSWYQQTPGQGLQFLFEYFSETQRNKGNFPGRFSGRQFSNSRSEMNVSTLELGDSALYLCASSLEPVPGRQETQYFGPGTRLLVL.

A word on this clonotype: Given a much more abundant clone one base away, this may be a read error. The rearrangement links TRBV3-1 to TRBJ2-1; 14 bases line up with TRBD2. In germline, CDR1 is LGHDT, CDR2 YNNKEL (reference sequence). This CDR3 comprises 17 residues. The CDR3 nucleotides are TGTGCCTGCAGCCAGACGACTAGCGGGGGGGCTTTGAATGAGCAGTTCTTC. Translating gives CACSQTTSGGALNEQFF.

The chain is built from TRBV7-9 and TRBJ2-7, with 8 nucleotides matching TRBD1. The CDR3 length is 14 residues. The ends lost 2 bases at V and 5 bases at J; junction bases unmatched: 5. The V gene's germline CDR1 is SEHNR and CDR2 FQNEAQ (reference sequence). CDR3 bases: TGTGCCAGCAGCTTAAACTCAGGGGGCGACGAGCAGTACTTC. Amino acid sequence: CASSLNSGGDEQYF.

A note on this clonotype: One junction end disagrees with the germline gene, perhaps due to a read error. CDR3 sequence reads: CATSQRAGNMQYF. As DNA, the CDR3 is TGTGCCACCAGCCAGAGGGCGGGAAACATGCAGTACTTC. V usage is TRBV15 and J usage is TRBJ2-4; D may be TRBD2 (6 bases). Per the germline V gene, CDR1 is LNHNV and CDR2 is YYDKDF (reference sequence). CDR3 length: 13 residues.

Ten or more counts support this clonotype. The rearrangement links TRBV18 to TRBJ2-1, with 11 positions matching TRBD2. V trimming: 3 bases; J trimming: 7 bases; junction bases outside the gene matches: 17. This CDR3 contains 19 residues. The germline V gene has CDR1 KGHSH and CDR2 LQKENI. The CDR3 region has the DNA TGTGCCAGCTCACCCCTCCCCTCCTTACTAGCGGGAGTGGGGAATGAGCAGTTCTTC. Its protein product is CASSPLPSLLAGVGNEQFF.

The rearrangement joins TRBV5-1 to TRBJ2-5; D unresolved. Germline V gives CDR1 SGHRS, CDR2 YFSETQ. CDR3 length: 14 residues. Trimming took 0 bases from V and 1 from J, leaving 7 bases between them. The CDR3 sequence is CASSLVTVQETQYF. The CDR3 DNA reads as TGCGCCAGCAGCTTGGTAACAGTCCAAGAGACCCAGTACTTC.

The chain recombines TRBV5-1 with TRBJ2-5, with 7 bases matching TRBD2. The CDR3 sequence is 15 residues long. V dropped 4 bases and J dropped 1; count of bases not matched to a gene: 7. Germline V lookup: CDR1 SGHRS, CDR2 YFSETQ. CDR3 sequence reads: CASSLEGRVQETQYF. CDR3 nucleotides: TGCGCCAGCAGCCTTGAGGGGAGGGTCCAAGAGACCCAGTACTTC.

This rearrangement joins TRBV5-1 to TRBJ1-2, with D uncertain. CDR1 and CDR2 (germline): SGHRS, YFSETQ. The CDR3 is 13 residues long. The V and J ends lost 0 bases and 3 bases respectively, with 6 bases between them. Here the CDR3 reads CASSLVPDYGYTF. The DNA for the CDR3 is TGCGCCAGCAGCTTGGTGCCAGACTATGGCTACACCTTC.

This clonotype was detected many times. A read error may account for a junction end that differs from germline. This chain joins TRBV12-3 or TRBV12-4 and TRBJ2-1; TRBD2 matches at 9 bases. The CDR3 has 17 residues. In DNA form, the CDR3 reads TGTGCCAGCAGCTTTCTGAGGCGGGGGGGCTCCGACAATGAGCAGTTCTTC. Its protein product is CASSFLRRGGSDNEQFF.

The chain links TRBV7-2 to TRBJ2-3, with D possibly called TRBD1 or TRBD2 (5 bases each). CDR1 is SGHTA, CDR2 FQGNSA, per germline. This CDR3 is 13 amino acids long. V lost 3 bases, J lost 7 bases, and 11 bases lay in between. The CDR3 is CASSLPGPYTQYF. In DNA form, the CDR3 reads TGTGCCAGCAGCTTGCCGGGACCCTATACGCAGTATTTT.

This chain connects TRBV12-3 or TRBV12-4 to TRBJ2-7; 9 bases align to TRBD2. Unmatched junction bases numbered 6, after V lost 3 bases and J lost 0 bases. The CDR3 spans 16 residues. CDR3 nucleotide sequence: TGTGCCAGCAGTTTGAACGCGGGAGGGTTCTCCTACGAGCAGTACTTC. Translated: CASSLNAGGFSYEQYF.

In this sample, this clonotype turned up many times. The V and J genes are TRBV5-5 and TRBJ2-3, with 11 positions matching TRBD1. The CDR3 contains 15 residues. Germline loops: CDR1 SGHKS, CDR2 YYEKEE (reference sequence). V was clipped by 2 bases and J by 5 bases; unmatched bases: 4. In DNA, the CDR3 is TGTGCCAGCAGCTTACCGGACAGGGGGCAAGATACGCAGTATTTT. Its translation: CASSLPDRGQDTQYF.

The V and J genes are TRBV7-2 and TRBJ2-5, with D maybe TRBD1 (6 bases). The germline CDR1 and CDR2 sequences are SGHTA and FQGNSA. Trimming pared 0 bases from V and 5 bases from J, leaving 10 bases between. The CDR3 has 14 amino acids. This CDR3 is CASSLAYREETQYF. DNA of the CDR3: TGTGCCAGCAGCTTAGCGTACAGGGAGGAGACCCAGTACTTC. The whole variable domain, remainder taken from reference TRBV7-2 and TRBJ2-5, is GAGVSQSPSNKVTEKGKDVELRCDPISGHTALYWYRQSLGQGLEFLIYFQGNSAPDKSGLPSDRFSAERTGGSVSTLTIQRTQQEDSAVYLCASSLAYREETQYFGPGTRLLVL.

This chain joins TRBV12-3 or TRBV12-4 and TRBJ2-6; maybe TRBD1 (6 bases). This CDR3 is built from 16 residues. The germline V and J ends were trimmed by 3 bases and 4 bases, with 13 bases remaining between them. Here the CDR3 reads CASSFWQGYGANVLTF. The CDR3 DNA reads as TGTGCCAGCAGTTTCTGGCAGGGGTACGGGGCCAACGTCCTGACTTTC.

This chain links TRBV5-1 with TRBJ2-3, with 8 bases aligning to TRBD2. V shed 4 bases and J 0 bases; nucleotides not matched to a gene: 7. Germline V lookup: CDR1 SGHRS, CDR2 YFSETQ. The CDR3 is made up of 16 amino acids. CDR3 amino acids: CASSLAGPYSTDTQYF. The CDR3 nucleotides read TGCGCCAGCAGCCTAGCGGGTCCTTATAGCACAGATACGCAGTATTTT.

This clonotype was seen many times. CDR3 DNA sequence: TGTGCCAGCAGTTTATCTGGGTTTCAGGGTCTCGACGAGCAGTACTTC. It codes for CASSLSGFQGLDEQYF. The chain combines TRBV28 with TRBJ2-7, with a weak D call TRBD1 (5 bases). The CDR3 runs 16 residues. Trimming left V 1 base short and J 5 bases short, with 18 bases between. The germline CDR1 and CDR2 sequences are MDHEN and SYDVKM.

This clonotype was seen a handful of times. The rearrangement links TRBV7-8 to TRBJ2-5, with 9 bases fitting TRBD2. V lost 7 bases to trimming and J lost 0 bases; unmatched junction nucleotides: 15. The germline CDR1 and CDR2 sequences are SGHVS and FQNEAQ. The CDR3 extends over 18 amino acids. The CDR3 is CASTPGLAVPRNQETQYF. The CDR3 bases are TGTGCCAGCACCCCGGGACTAGCTGTTCCTCGGAACCAAGAGACCCAGTACTTC.

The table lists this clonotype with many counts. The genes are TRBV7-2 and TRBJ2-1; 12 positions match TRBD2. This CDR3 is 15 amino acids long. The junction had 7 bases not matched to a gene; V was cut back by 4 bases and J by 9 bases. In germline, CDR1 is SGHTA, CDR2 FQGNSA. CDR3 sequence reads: CASSYAGTSGFEQFF. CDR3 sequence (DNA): TGTGCCAGCAGCTATGCCGGGACTAGCGGGTTTGAGCAGTTCTTC.

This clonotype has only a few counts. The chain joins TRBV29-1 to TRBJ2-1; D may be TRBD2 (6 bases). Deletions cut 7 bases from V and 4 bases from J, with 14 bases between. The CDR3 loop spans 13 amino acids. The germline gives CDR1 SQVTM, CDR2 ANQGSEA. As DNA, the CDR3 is TGCAGCGCGGGGGAAAACTTATACAATGAGCAGTTCTTC. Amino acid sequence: CSAGENLYNEQFF.

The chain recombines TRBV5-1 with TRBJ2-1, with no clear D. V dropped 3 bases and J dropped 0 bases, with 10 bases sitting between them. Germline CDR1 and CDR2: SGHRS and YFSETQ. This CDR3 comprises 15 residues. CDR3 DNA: TGCGCCAGCAGCTCGGAGATAACCTCCTACAATGAGCAGTTCTTC. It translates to CASSSEITSYNEQFF.